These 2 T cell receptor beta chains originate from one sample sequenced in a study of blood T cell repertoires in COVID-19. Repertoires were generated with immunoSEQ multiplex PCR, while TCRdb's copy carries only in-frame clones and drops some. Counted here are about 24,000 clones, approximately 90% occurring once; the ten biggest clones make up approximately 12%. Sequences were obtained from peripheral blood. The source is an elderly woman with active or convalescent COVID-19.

The CDR3 DNA sequence: TGTGCTAGTGGTTGGGGGGACAGGGGCCGGAGCTCCTACGAGCAGTACTTC. This gives the protein CASGWGDRGRSSYEQYF. The gene calls are TRBV12-5 and TRBJ2-7, with TRBD1 matching over 10 bases. The CDR3 has 17 residues. From germline, CDR1 is LGHNT and CDR2 FRNRAP. The V and J ends lost 4 bases and 0 bases, in that order; junction bases with no gene match: 9.

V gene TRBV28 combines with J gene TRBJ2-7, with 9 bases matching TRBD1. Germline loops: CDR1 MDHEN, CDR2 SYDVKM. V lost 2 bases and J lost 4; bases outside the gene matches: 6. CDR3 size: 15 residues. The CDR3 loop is CASSLTATGGYEQYF. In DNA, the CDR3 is TGTGCCAGCAGTTTAACAGCGACAGGGGGGTACGAGCAGTACTTC.